This T cell receptor beta chain was sequenced in a study of T cell responses to AZD1222 COVID-19 vaccine. Overall study results and limits: Vaccine-associated CD4 TCRs ranged over spike, dominating at 160-218 and 743-854. Elevations in Spike-specific TCR breadth and depth followed administration of two AZD1222 doses. Variant regions that are unmutated are reportedly the target of nearly half of spike-specific TCRs.

Germline V CDR1 and CDR2: MDHEN, SYDVKM. CDR3 size: 14 residues. Between the trimmed V and J ends, which lost 6 bases and 8 bases, there was a span of 17 bases. Points on this clone: Its specificity is unknown.

Sequenced by immunoSEQ multiplex PCR; TCRdb stores in-frame clones only, minus some. The sample has about 150,000 clones; around 90% are singletons. The chain uses TRBV28 and TRBJ2-1; D perhaps matches TRBD2 (5 bases). This sequence was found in an adult in good health. The sample here was peripheral blood, taken on day 0 of AZD1222 vaccination. The CDR3 protein is CASSLRWLGDEQFF. The DNA of the CDR3 is TGTGCCAGCAGCCTTAGGTGGTTGGGAGATGAGCAGTTCTTC.